This entry lists 27 T cell receptor beta chains sequenced from one sample in a study of T cells in Graves' hyperthyroidism and ophthalmopathy (dated by TCRdb to the late 2010s). The method behind the library was multiplex PCR. The sequencer listed for this sample is Illumina HiSeq 2000. The TCR beta CDR3 regions were amplified from RNA transcripts. For the first round of RT-PCR on the TCR CDR3, the HTBI primer set was used together with the Qiagen OneStep RT-PCR kit. Through fastp at Q25 and MiXCR, TCRdb rebuilt clones from the public reads, retaining in-frame beta chains. Rows are unified per CDR3 protein, each entry keeping the most common DNA and genes. The sample contains some 600,000 distinct CDR3 sequences, more than 11% of them found a single time. Less than 6% of the sample is held by the ten biggest clonotypes. Material: blood. The receptor source for this set is a woman in her 30s with Graves' hyperthyroidism that later progressed to Graves' ophthalmopathy.

The table lists this clonotype with many counts. The chain combines TRBV12-5 with TRBJ2-5; 12 bases are a match to TRBD2. Per the germline V gene, CDR1 is LGHNT and CDR2 is FRNRAP. Trimming removed 1 base from V and 4 bases from J; junction bases left unmatched: 4. The CDR3 extends over 16 amino acids. CDR3 protein: CASGLAPGLAGETQYF. The CDR3 DNA reads TGTGCTAGTGGTTTGGCTCCGGGACTAGCGGGAGAGACCCAGTACTTC.

This clonotype was counted ten times or more. V is TRBV30 and J is TRBJ2-7; D perhaps matches TRBD2 (5 bases). Germline CDR1 GTSNPN, CDR2 SVGIG (reference sequence). CDR3 length: 12 residues. The ends were cut back, 5 bases at V and 2 bases at J, with 10 bases in the middle. The CDR3 nucleotides are TGTGCCTGGGAGGCGGGCGCCTACGAGCAGTACTTC. Its translation: CAWEAGAYEQYF. Based on the CDR3 plus reference TRBV30 and TRBJ2-7, the full variable domain is SQTIHQWPATLVQPVGSPLSLECTVEGTSNPNLYWYRQAAGRGLQLLFYSVGIGQISSEVPQNLSASRPQDRQFILSSKKLLLSDSGFYLCAWEAGAYEQYFGPGTRLTVT.

This clonotype has at least ten counts. The chain recombines TRBV12-5 with TRBJ2-7, with 9 bases that match TRBD1. V lost 0 bases to trimming and J lost 3 bases; unmatched junction nucleotides: 9. CDR1 is LGHNT and CDR2 is FRNRAP in the germline V gene. This CDR3 region has 17 residues. CDR3 protein: CASGLVVSGQGSYEQYF. CDR3 coding DNA: TGTGCTAGTGGTTTGGTCGTTTCGGGACAGGGTAGCTACGAGCAGTACTTC. Together with reference TRBV12-5 and TRBJ2-7, the CDR3 gives the full variable domain: DARVTQTPRHKVTEMGQEVTMRCQPILGHNTVFWYRQTMMQGLELLAYFRNRAPLDDSGMPKDRFSAEMPDATLATLKIQPSEPRDSAVYFCASGLVVSGQGSYEQYFGPGTRLTVT.

The chain combines TRBV19 with TRBJ2-7, with TRBD1 matching over 10 bases. The CDR3 contains 15 residues. From germline, CDR1 is LNHDA and CDR2 SQIVND (reference sequence). V lost 5 bases to trimming and J lost 3 bases; unmatched junction nucleotides: 7. CDR3 in amino acids: CASSLATGGLYEQYF. The CDR3 DNA sequence: TGTGCCAGTAGTCTCGCGACAGGGGGCCTCTACGAGCAGTACTTC.

There are a few counts of this clonotype. This rearrangement joins TRBV6-1 to TRBJ2-7; TRBD2 aligns across 13 bases. In germline, CDR1 is MNHNS, CDR2 SASEGT. J gave up 1 base and V 7 bases, and 4 bases lay outside the gene matches. CDR3 length equals 15 residues. CDR3 bases: TGTGCCAGCACCGGGACTAGCGGGAATTCCTACGAGCAGTACTTC. It encodes CASTGTSGNSYEQYF.

The genes are TRBV4-1 and TRBJ2-7; the D is unclear. The CDR3 loop spans 13 amino acids. Trimming cost V 4 bases and J 3 bases, with 10 bases left between them. Per germline, CDR1 MGHRA and CDR2 YSYEKL. For the CDR3, the DNA is TGCGCCAGCAGCCCCGCCGAGAACTACGAGCAGTACTTC. Protein: CASSPAENYEQYF.

This clonotype was detected ten times or more. J is TRBJ2-4 and V is TRBV3-1, with D possibly being TRBD1 or TRBD2 (6 bases each). The CDR3 totals 18 residues. Per germline, CDR1 LGHDT and CDR2 YNNKEL (reference sequence). The germline V and J ends were trimmed by 1 base and 3 bases, with 19 bases remaining between them. The CDR3 loop is CASSQVVGGKKGKNIQYF. DNA for the CDR3: TGTGCCAGCAGCCAAGTAGTAGGGGGGAAAAAAGGCAAAAACATTCAGTACTTC.

This clonotype occurred many times. V usage is TRBV12-3 or TRBV12-4 and J usage is TRBJ2-5, with D maybe TRBD2 (6 bases). The CDR3 runs to 12 residues. Deletions cut 8 bases from V and 5 bases from J, with 12 bases between. CDR3 DNA sequence: TGTGCCAGCGGGGGGAGCGCGGAGACCCAGTACTTC. Amino acids: CASGGSAETQYF.

The genes are TRBV12-3 or TRBV12-4 and TRBJ2-7, with D maybe TRBD2 (6 bases). Trimming stripped 4 bases from V and 2 bases from J, with 15 bases between. The length of the CDR3 is 15 residues. As DNA, the CDR3 is TGTGCCAGCAGTTCCTTCTCGGGGGACCCCTACGAGCAGTACTTC. It yields the protein CASSSFSGDPYEQYF.

V gene TRBV7-8 combines with J gene TRBJ1-1, with 7 bases fitting TRBD1. Germline CDR1 is SGHVS and CDR2 is FQNEAQ. This CDR3 contains 14 residues. Trimming cost V 5 bases and J 4 bases; bases outside gene matches: 7. The chain's CDR3 is CASSRNPGGTEAFF. The CDR3 DNA follows: TGTGCCAGCAGCAGGAATCCAGGGGGCACTGAAGCTTTCTTT.

This clonotype was counted ten times or more. This chain uses TRBV6-2 or TRBV6-3 with TRBJ2-3, with D unclear. The CDR3 runs 13 residues. Between the trimmed V and J ends, which lost 0 bases and 4 bases, there was a span of 5 bases. The germline gives CDR1 MNHEY, CDR2 SVGEGT. This CDR3 is CASSYSFADTQYF. CDR3 coding DNA: TGTGCCAGCAGTTACTCGTTTGCAGATACGCAGTATTTT.

This clonotype was observed a few times. CDR3 sequence reads: CASSSSPGPMNTEAFF. CDR3 coding DNA: TGCGCCAGCAGCTCCTCTCCCGGACCCATGAACACTGAAGCTTTCTTT. The rearrangement joins TRBV5-1 to TRBJ1-1, with D unresolved. This CDR3 spans 16 amino acids. Germline V gene data show CDR1 as SGHRS and CDR2 as YFSETQ. The V gene lost 3 bases and the J gene lost 0 bases, with 15 bases spanning the gap.

The chain combines TRBV19 with TRBJ1-5, with 7 positions matching TRBD1. Trimming took 4 bases from V and 5 from J; bases not matched to a gene: 8. Germline CDR1 is LNHDA and CDR2 is SQIVND (reference sequence). This CDR3 has 15 amino acids. The CDR3 DNA is TGTGCCAGTAGTACCGGGGGACAGCGAGATCAGCCCCAGCATTTT. Translation gives CASSTGGQRDQPQHF. Complete variable domain (other parts from reference TRBV19 and TRBJ1-5): DGGITQSPKYLFRKEGQNVTLSCEQNLNHDAMYWYRQDPGQGLRLIYYSQIVNDFQKGDIAEGYSVSREKKESFPLTVTSAQKNPTAFYLCASSTGGQRDQPQHFGDGTRLSIL.

The chain couples TRBV4-2 to TRBJ2-6, with TRBD1 matching 10 bases. There are 20 residues in the CDR3. V trimming: 4 bases; J trimming: 1 base; junction bases outside the gene matches: 13. In germline, CDR1 is LGHNA, CDR2 YNFKEQ. The CDR3 DNA is TGTGCCAGCAGCCGCGCTTCCACCCGACAGGGGGCATCTGGGGCCAACGTCCTGACTTTC. It encodes CASSRASTRQGASGANVLTF.

The chain recombines TRBV4-3 with TRBJ2-1; TRBD1 might be the D (6 bases). Between the trimmed V and J ends, which lost 1 base and 4 bases, there was a span of 17 bases. CDR3 length equals 17 residues. The germline V gene encodes CDR1 LGHNA and CDR2 YSLEER. The chain's CDR3 is CASSQGVLIGGYNEQFF. The CDR3 nucleotides are TGCGCCAGCAGCCAAGGGGTTTTGATAGGGGGTTACAATGAGCAGTTCTTC.

This clonotype was detected ten times or more. This sequence joins TRBV4-3 and TRBJ2-5; D call uncertain. This CDR3 contains 15 residues. Looked up from germline, CDR1 is LGHNA and CDR2 is YSLEER. The V gene lost 0 bases and the J gene lost 2 bases, with 10 bases spanning the gap. The CDR3 here is CASSQDLKGQETQYF. In DNA, the CDR3 is TGCGCCAGCAGCCAAGATCTCAAGGGTCAAGAGACCCAGTACTTC.

This chain joins TRBV6-1 and TRBJ2-6; 8 bases are a match to TRBD1. J was trimmed by 1 base and V by 6 bases; bases with no gene match: 11. Germline V gives CDR1 MNHNS, CDR2 SASEGT. The CDR3 contains 18 residues. This CDR3 reads CASSKPWTGQSGANVLTF. The CDR3 nucleotides are TGTGCCAGCAGCAAACCCTGGACAGGGCAATCTGGGGCCAACGTCCTGACTTTC.

This clonotype was seen at least ten times. The CDR3 DNA is TGTGCCAGCTTCTCGGGACCAACCGGGGAGCTGTTTTTT. Its translation: CASFSGPTGELFF. The chain combines TRBV28 with TRBJ2-2; D is perhaps TRBD1 or TRBD2 (5 bases each). There are 13 residues in the CDR3. V was shortened by 8 bases and J by 5 bases, with 12 bases between the two germline ends. In germline, CDR1 is MDHEN, CDR2 SYDVKM.

This clonotype was counted at least ten times. V is TRBV28 and J is TRBJ1-4; D is ambiguous. Looked up from germline, CDR1 is MDHEN and CDR2 is SYDVKM. V was cut by 10 bases and J by 8 bases, with 14 bases left in between. This CDR3 contains 12 residues. CDR3 DNA sequence: TGTGCCACCTCGGTGGGGTTCGAAAAACTGTTTTTT. It yields the protein CATSVGFEKLFF.

This clonotype has only a few counts. The chain is built from TRBV7-2 and TRBJ1-5, with 8 bases fitting TRBD1. CDR3 length: 16 amino acids. Trimming removed 1 base from V and 5 bases from J; junction bases left unmatched: 7. Germline V lookup: CDR1 SGHTA, CDR2 FQGNSA. The CDR3 DNA sequence: TGTGCCAGCAGCTTAGTGGCAGGGGGCAGGGATCAGCCCCAGCATTTT. Protein sequence: CASSLVAGGRDQPQHF.

This clonotype came up a few times. J is TRBJ1-1 and V is TRBV6-2 or TRBV6-3; a weak D match, TRBD1 (5 bases). Germline-derived CDR1 and CDR2 are MNHEY and SVGEGT. V gave up 2 bases and J gave up 5 bases, with 15 bases separating them. The CDR3 is made up of 15 amino acids. The CDR3 here is CASSYGSGGGTEAFF. The CDR3 DNA reads TGTGCCAGCAGTTACGGATCGGGGGGTGGGACTGAAGCTTTCTTT.

This clonotype was detected ten times or more. The V call is TRBV24-1, the J call TRBJ1-2; D not resolved. Germline CDR1 reads KGHDR; CDR2 reads SFDVKD. The V end was cut by 1 base, the J end by 5 bases, with 10 bases between. CDR3 length: 14 amino acids. The CDR3 DNA reads TGTGCCACCAGTGATTTCCGGCTTCAATATGGCTACACCTTC. The encoded protein is CATSDFRLQYGYTF.

The chain joins TRBV6-1 to TRBJ2-1, with D perhaps being TRBD1 or TRBD2 (5 bases each). Germline values: CDR1 MNHNS, CDR2 SASEGT. This CDR3 is built from 15 residues. Deletions cut 5 bases from V and 5 bases from J, with 16 bases between. The CDR3 protein is CASSTLRDGNNEQFF. CDR3 DNA: TGTGCCAGCAGTACCCTCCGGGACGGAAACAATGAGCAGTTCTTC.

This clonotype was detected only a few times. CDR3 protein: CSALGRGGAFF. CDR3 nucleotides: TGCAGTGCTTTGGGACGCGGTGGGGCTTTCTTT. The chain couples TRBV20-1 to TRBJ1-1, with D perhaps TRBD1 (5 bases). CDR3 length: 11 residues. Trimming took off 5 bases at V and 11 bases at J, with 15 bases between the two ends. The germline CDR1 and CDR2 sequences are DFQATT and SNEGSKA (reference sequence).

This clonotype was seen repeatedly, ten times or more. The V and J genes are TRBV12-3 or TRBV12-4 and TRBJ2-3; 7 bases agree with TRBD2. There are 13 residues in the CDR3. With 8 bases clipped from V and 2 bases from J, the junction kept 4 bases outside the gene matches. Here the CDR3 DNA reads TGTGCCAGCGCTAGCGGTGACACAGATACGCAGTATTTT. Encoded protein: CASASGDTDTQYF.

Ten or more counts support this clonotype. The chain links TRBV5-1 to TRBJ2-7, with 8 bases lining up with TRBD1. Germline CDR1 reads SGHRS; CDR2 reads YFSETQ. V lost 4 bases to trimming and J lost 2 bases; unmatched junction nucleotides: 8. The CDR3 consists of 15 residues. As DNA, the CDR3 is TGCGCCAGCAGCCAGGGGGGACAGGAACCCTACGAGCAGTACTTC. This sequence encodes CASSQGGQEPYEQYF.

This clonotype was counted between two and nine times. The chain uses TRBV18 and TRBJ2-1, with 9 nucleotides matching TRBD2. The CDR3 runs to 15 residues. Germline V gene data show CDR1 as KGHSH and CDR2 as LQKENI. The ends lost 5 bases at V and 3 bases at J; junction bases unmatched: 5. This CDR3 reads CASSALAGNYNEQFF. The CDR3 coding sequence is TGTGCCAGCTCAGCCCTAGCGGGGAACTACAATGAGCAGTTCTTC.